This record looks at one T cell receptor beta chain sequence and its context. The sequenced template was RNA, covering the TCR beta CDR3 region. HTBI primers primed a first-round RT-PCR, and a second-round multiplex PCR followed. One entry per CDR3 protein, called by TCRdb with MiXCR from the multiplex PCR reads. The sample yields about 700,000 distinct CDR3 sequences, around 40% seen once. The record originates from a study of Graves' ophthalmopathy and Graves' hyperthyroidism. Germline values: CDR1 SGHRS, CDR2 YFSETQ. This CDR3 has 13 amino acids. The PBMC fraction was derived from 9.5 to 10 ml of fresh peripheral blood.

The source is an adult man with Graves' ophthalmopathy. The gene calls are TRBV5-1 and TRBJ1-1; D is possibly TRBD1 (5 bases). Sequenced sample: peripheral blood. CDR3: CVSAGGTNTEAFF. The CDR3 bases are TGCGTATCCGCCGGGGGGACTAACACTGAAGCTTTCTTT.